This T cell receptor beta chain was recorded in a study of control samples from healthy donors and cancer patients. Only in-frame clones appear in the TCRdb table, and some are missing; sequencing was by immunoSEQ multiplex PCR. The sample contains about 83,000 clones, 75% to 95% of which appear only once. The CDR3 is 15 amino acids. Per the germline V gene, CDR1 is SGHNT and CDR2 is YYREEE (reference sequence). J was trimmed by 4 bases and V by 0 bases; bases with no gene match: 2. Sequencing was done on a sample of blood. The rearrangement uses TRBV5-4 and TRBJ1-5; 9 bases are a match to TRBD1. This clonotype was sampled from a man between 45 and 60 years old in good health. The CDR3 nucleotides are TGTGCCAGCAGCTTGGACGGGACAGGGAATCAGCCCCAGCATTTT. As protein: CASSLDGTGNQPQHF.